The clone carrying this T cell receptor (beta chain) was recorded a few times. Amplification targeted TCR beta CDR3 regions from RNA transcripts. The study used the HTBI primer set for a first-round RT-PCR of the TCR CDR3. Each CDR3 protein is one row after TCRdb ran MiXCR on the multiplex PCR reads. The sample has roughly 640,000 distinct CDR3 sequences; more than 15% are singletons. The CDR3 has 12 amino acids. Trimming removed 5 bases at V and 5 bases at J, with 9 bases between. The V gene's germline CDR1 is SGHVS and CDR2 FQNEAQ. This entry belongs to a study of T cells in Graves' hyperthyroidism and ophthalmopathy. Overall study: It was at initial diagnosis, before any treatment, that peripheral blood was collected.

The sequenced material came from blood. The TCR originated in a woman aged 40 to 55 with Graves' ophthalmopathy. The chain is built from TRBV7-8 and TRBJ1-1; the D is unclear. As DNA, the CDR3 is TGTGCCAGCAGCGGGCACTATACTGAAGCTTTCTTT. This codes for CASSGHYTEAFF.